The T cell receptor (beta chain) under discussion was sequenced for a study of T cells in Graves' hyperthyroidism and ophthalmopathy (dated by TCRdb to the late 2010s). For the wider study: To identify TCR V-J signatures that set the groups apart, the researchers used a discovery cohort of 90 to 100 patients, made up of roughly 45 with Graves' ophthalmopathy and 57 with stable Graves' hyperthyroidism. After blood sampling, hyperthyroidism patients were treated with methimazole at a starting dose of 30 mg daily, and ophthalmopathy patients were treated with high-dose intravenous methylprednisolone. The study also compared thyroid tissue and blood T-cell repertoires from a handful of Graves' hyperthyroidism patients. For training and testing, the 100 or so patients in the discovery cohort were randomly divided in a 7:3 ratio. Prospective prediction of ophthalmopathy was tested in an independent validation cohort consisting of about 19 hyperthyroidism patients and 17 patients who later progressed to ophthalmopathy. The paper reports TCR Vbeta CDR3 sequencing of roughly 140 peripheral blood samples: under 45 ophthalmopathy, roughly 74 hyperthyroidism and around 17 progressor patients.

General findings and caveats noted by the study authors: Most expanded thyroid clonotypes (frequency above 0.001) were also found in blood, which suggests that blood repertoires may mirror thyroid immune responses. Sample size was not statistically predetermined, and investigators were not blinded to group allocation. During validation, the model predicted progression to ophthalmopathy a median of around 7 months ahead of onset, with around 71% sensitivity and more than 72% specificity. A 13 V-J signature model separated ophthalmopathy from stable hyperthyroidism, with about 88% sensitivity and roughly 81% specificity in cross-validation and 80%/75% in testing.

Amplification of TCR beta CDR3 regions was carried out from RNA transcripts. The first round of RT-PCR for the TCR CDR3 was performed with the HTBI primer set and the Qiagen OneStep RT-PCR kit. Libraries were constructed in a second round of multiplex PCR, after which size selection and purification were carried out. Libraries were sequenced paired-end with 100 bp reads on an Illumina HiSeq2000. Concerning the study's data processing: SOAPnuke was used to process the raw data, with reads discarded if the reads contained adapters or uncalled bases, had a mean Phred below 15, or lacked an exact constant-primer or identifier match. COPE v1.2.5 was used to merge the high-quality paired reads, and each unique nucleotide sequence was defined as a clonotype. MiTCR v1.1 was used to align the clonotypes against IMGT TRBV, TRBD and TRBJ reference segments. Only V-J combinations with frequency above 0.0001, covering about 99% of repertoires, were analysed. A TCS score was defined as the ratio of F50 (clonal expansion) to E x V (chaos), with BLOSUM62-based TCRdist applied between CDR3 peptides within each V-J. Welch's t-statistics and random forest reduced just over 500 V-J features to roughly 13, which were used in a naive Bayes classifier (R e1071). Thyroid-blood repertoire similarity was quantified with the Morisita-Horn index. The raw public reads went through TCRdb reprocessing: fastp at Q25, MiXCR clone calling, in-frame beta chains kept. Each entry merges the rows of one CDR3 protein and shows their most common DNA and genes. For this entry, the V and J calls and clone size follow TCRdb and not the study's own pipeline. The sample data list a few hundred thousand distinct CDR3 sequences, and roughly 50% of these were observed just once. Around 8% of the sample is taken by the ten largest.

Graves' hyperthyroidism was defined as stable when no progression to ophthalmopathy occurred over 18 months of follow-up. Hyperthyroidism patients were aged 18 to 65 years and newly diagnosed, with disease duration of less than 2 months. Patients with uncontrolled infections, other autoimmune diseases, pregnancy or lactation were excluded. Diagnoses were established on the basis of clinical symptoms, serum thyroxine and TRAb, thyroid ultrasound, and orbital computed tomography. Trizol reagent was used to extract total RNA, and RNA quality was then checked on an Agilent 2100 Bioanalyzer. Cut back by 8 bases and 6 bases, the V and J ends lie 10 bases apart. The CDR3 runs 11 residues from the cysteine to the phenylalanine. The entry retains the CDR3 DNA only, 33 bases that are in frame from base 1. CDR1 and CDR2, looked up from the germline V gene, are SQVTM and ANQGSEA. Of note for this clonotype: Its binding antigen is unknown. Base quality data are lacking; no much larger clone is found one base away.

The sample taken for sequencing was peripheral blood or thyroid tissue (not recorded which). The chain is made from TRBV29-1 and TRBJ2-2, with the D gene call left open. The sequence was collected from a woman under 30 with Graves' hyperthyroidism. The DNA reads TGCAGCAGTCGAAAACCCGGGGAGCTGTTTTTT. It codes for CSSRKPGELFF.